This TCR beta chain was sequenced during a study of cytomegalovirus exposure and HLA in healthy donors (dated by TCRdb to 2016 to 2017). About the investigation overall: A later analysis indicated that the 130 or so validation repertoires were generated on the platform also employed for the roughly 650 repertoires of the first cohort. Besides the first cohort of about 730 subjects, a separate validation cohort made up of some 110 different subjects was used. The study combined high-throughput TCR immunosequencing, statistical association of individual TCRs with disease status, and machine learning to predict cytomegalovirus infection status. The study was designed to test whether signatures of past pathogen exposure could be identified by cataloging public T cell receptors. What the authors observed across the whole study: Most TCR sequences were observed very rarely across donors, whereas some public TCRs were present in many individuals. A few of the identified cytomegalovirus-associated TCR beta chains were confirmed in vitro to be specific for cytomegalovirus antigens. In the study, around 160 TCR beta chains were listed as associated with cytomegalovirus. The validation cohort had no HLA typing available for a later analysis, so co-occurrence within that cohort was assessed over all 130 or so repertoires. The classifier was reported to diagnose cytomegalovirus status with high specificity and sensitivity in both the original cohort and the validation cohort. The authors suggested that the approach could potentially be generalized to other disease states and immunological phenotypes. Subsequent analysis determined that TCRs grouped into clusters in the first cohort also showed a tendency toward co-occurrence across the approximately 110 validation repertoires, and 85% to 95% of cluster scores exceeded 0.

There are a few counts of this clone. Its antigen is unknown. Per-base quality was not reported, and no clone a single base away is much larger than it. CDR1 and CDR2 (MNHEY, SVGAGI) derive from the germline V gene. V loses 10 bases at its end and J loses 6 bases; junction bases beyond the gene matches: 7. Reading from cysteine to phenylalanine, the CDR3 counts 13 amino acids. Just the 39-base CDR3 DNA is kept, in frame starting at base 1. The donors were included in the validation cohort of over a hundred subjects, a group kept apart from the approximately 700-subject first cohort. Library generation was performed with the immunoSEQ multiplex PCR assay. The authors' analysis ran thus. To diagnose cytomegalovirus status from the catalog of TCR beta chain sequences, a statistical classification framework was built. TCRdb's version of the immuneACCESS table is confined to in-frame rearrangements and falls short of the full clone set. An unresolved V gene accounts for under half of the shortfall where checked; the remainder is of unknown origin. Clone size and the V and J calls come from that table; the DNA yielded D and trimming. This sample comprises about 140,000 clones, about 86% of them detected only once. The ten largest account for approximately 3% of the sample.

Sample: PBMCs. The chain is encoded by TRBV6-5 joined to TRBJ2-7, and 12 bases in between align with TRBD2. This receptor was identified in a man younger than 30 in good health and CMV-seronegative. The nucleotide sequence reads as follows: TGTGCCACCGGCCCGGGACTAGCGGGCGAGCAGTACTTC. Its protein reads: CATGPGLAGEQYF.